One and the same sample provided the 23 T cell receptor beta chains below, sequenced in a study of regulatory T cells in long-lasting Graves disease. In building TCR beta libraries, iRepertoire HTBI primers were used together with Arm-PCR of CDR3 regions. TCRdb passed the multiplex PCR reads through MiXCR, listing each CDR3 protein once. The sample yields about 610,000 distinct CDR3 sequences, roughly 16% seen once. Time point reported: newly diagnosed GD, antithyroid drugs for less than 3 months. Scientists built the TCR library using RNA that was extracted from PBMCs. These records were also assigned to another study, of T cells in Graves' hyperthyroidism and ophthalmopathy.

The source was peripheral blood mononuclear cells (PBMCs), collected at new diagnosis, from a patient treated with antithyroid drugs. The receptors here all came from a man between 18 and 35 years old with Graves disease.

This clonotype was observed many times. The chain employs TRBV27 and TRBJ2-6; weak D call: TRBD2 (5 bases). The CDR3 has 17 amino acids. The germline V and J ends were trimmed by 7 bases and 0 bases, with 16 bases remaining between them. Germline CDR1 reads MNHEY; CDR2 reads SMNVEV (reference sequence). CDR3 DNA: TGTGCCAGCACTCAGACCGGACTGACCTCTGGGGCCAACGTCCTGACTTTC. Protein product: CASTQTGLTSGANVLTF.

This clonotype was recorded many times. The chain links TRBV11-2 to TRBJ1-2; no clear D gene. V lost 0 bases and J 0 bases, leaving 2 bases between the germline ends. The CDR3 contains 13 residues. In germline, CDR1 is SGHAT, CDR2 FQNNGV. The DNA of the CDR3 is TGTGCCAGCAGCTTAGAAGCTAACTATGGCTACACCTTC. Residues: CASSLEANYGYTF.

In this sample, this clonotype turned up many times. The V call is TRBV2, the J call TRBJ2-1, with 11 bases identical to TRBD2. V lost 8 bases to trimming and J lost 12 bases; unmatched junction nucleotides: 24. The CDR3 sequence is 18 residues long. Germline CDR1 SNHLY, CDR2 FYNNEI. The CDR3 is CASVTGLGLADDLKGQFF. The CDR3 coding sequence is TGTGCCAGCGTCACAGGGCTGGGACTAGCGGATGATCTAAAGGGGCAGTTCTTC.

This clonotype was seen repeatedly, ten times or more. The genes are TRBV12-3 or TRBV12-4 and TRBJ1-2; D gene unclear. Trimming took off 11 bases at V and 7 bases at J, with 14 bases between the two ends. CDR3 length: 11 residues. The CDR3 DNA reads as TGTGCCGTCGCGGGGTTCAGTGGCTACACCTTC. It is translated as CAVAGFSGYTF.

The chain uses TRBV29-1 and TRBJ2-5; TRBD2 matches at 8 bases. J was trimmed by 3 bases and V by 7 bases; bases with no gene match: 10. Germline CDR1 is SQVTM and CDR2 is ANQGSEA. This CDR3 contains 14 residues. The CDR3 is CSDQNTGGEETQYF. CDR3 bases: TGCAGCGACCAGAACACGGGGGGGGAAGAGACCCAGTACTTC.

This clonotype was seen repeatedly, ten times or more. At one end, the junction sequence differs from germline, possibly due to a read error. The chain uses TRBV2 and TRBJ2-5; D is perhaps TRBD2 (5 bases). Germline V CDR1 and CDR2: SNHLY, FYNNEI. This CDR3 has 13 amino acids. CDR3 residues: CANPSDFQETQYF. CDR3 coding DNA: TGTGCCAACCCTTCGGACTTCCAAGAGACTCAGTACTTC.

The CDR3 protein is CASSESGSSYEQYF. In nucleotides, the CDR3 is TGCGCCAGCAGTGAGTCAGGAAGCTCCTACGAGCAGTACTTC. The V and J genes are TRBV10-1 and TRBJ2-7; D remains unclear. Trimming removed 0 bases at V and 0 bases at J, with 6 bases between. This CDR3 has 14 amino acids. The V gene's germline CDR1 is WNHNN and CDR2 SYGVQD (reference sequence).

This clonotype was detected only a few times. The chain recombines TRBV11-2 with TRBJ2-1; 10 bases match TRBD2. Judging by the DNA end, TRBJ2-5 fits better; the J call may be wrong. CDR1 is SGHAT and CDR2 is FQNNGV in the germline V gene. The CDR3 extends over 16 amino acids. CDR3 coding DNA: TGTGCCAGCAGCCCCATTCTAGCGGGAGTCGGGGAGACCCAGTACTTC. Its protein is CASSPILAGVGETQYF.

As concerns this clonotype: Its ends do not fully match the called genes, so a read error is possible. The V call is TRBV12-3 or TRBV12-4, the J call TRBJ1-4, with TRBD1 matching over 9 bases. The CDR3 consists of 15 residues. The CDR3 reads CASSLGTGRVEELFF. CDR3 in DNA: TGTGCCAGCAGTCTGGGGACAGGGAGGGTTGAAGAACTGTTTTTT.

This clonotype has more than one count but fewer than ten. CDR3 in amino acids: CAWSWGGFGTEAFF. The CDR3 DNA sequence: TGTGCCTGGAGTTGGGGGGGGTTCGGCACTGAAGCTTTCTTT. The chain carries TRBV30 and TRBJ1-1; D is perhaps TRBD1 (5 bases). Germline-derived CDR1 and CDR2 are GTSNPN and SVGIG (reference sequence). This CDR3 comprises 14 residues. V dropped 2 bases and J dropped 4 bases, with 14 bases sitting between them.

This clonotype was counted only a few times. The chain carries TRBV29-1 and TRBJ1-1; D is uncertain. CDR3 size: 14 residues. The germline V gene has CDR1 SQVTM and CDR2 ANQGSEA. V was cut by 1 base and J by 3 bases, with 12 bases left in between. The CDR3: CSVEGGAGDTEAFF. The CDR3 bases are TGCAGCGTTGAAGGGGGAGCCGGGGACACTGAAGCTTTCTTT.

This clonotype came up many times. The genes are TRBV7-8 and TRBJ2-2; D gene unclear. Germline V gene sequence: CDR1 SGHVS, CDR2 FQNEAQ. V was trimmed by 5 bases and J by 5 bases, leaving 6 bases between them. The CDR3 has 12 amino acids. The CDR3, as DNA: TGTGCCAGCAGCCTCACGACCGGGGAGCTGTTTTTT. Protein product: CASSLTTGELFF.

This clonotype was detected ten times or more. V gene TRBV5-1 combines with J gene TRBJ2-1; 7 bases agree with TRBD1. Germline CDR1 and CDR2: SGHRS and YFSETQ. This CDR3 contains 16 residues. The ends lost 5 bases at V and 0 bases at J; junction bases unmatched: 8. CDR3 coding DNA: TGCGCCAGCAGACTCGACAGGGCAAGCTCCTACAATGAGCAGTTCTTC. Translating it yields CASRLDRASSYNEQFF. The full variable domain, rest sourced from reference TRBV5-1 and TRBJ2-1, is KAGVTQTPRYLIKTRGQQVTLSCSPISGHRSVSWYQQTPGQGLQFLFEYFSETQRNKGNFPGRFSGRQFSNSRSEMNVSTLELGDSALYLCASRLDRASSYNEQFFGPGTRLTVL.

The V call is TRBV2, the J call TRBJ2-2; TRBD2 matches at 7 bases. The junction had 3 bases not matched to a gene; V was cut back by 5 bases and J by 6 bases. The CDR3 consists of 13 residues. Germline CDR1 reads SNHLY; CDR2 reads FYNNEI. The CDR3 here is CASSTSEPGELFF. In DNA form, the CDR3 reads TGTGCCAGCAGTACTAGCGAGCCCGGGGAGCTGTTTTTT.

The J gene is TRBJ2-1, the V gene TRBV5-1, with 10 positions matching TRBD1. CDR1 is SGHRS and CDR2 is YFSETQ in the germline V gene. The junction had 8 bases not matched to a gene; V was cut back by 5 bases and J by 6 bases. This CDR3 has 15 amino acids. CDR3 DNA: TGCGCCAGCAGGTCCGGGACAGGGGAGGGCAATGAGCAGTTCTTC. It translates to CASRSGTGEGNEQFF.

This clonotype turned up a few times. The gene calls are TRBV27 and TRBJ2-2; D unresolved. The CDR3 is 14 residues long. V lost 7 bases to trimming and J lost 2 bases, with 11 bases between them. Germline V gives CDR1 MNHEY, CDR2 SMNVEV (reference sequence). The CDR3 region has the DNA TGTGCCAGCATACCAGAGCCAAACACCGGGGAGCTGTTTTTT. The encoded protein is CASIPEPNTGELFF.

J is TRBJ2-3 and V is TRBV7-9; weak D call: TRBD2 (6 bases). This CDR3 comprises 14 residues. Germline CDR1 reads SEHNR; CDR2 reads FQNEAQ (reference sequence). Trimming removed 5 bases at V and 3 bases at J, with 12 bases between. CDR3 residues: CASSGRRLTDTQYF. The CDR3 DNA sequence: TGTGCCAGCAGCGGGAGGCGACTGACAGATACGCAGTATTTT.

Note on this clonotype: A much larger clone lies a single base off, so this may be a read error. DNA of the CDR3: TGTGCTAGCAGCCCATATTGGACAGCATCCGCAGGGAAGCTGTTTTTT. Amino acids: CASSPYWTASAGKLFF. V and J are TRBV7-7 and TRBJ2-2; tentatively, D is TRBD1 (6 bases). CDR1 is SSHAT and CDR2 is FNYEAQ in the germline V gene (reference sequence). The CDR3 runs to 16 residues.

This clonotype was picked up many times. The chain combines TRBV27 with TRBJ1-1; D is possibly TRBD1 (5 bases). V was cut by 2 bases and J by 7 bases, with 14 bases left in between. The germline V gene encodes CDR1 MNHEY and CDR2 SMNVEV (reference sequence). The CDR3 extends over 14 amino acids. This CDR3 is CASSLPGRLNEAFF. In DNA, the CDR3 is TGTGCCAGCAGTTTACCGGGACGGCTTAATGAAGCTTTCTTT.

The CDR3 protein is CASSRQRANEQFF. CDR3 in DNA: TGCGCCAGCAGCCGCCAGCGGGCTAATGAGCAGTTCTTC. The chain is built from TRBV5-1 and TRBJ2-1; tentatively, D is TRBD2 (6 bases). V lost 4 bases, J lost 7 bases, and 12 bases lay in between. CDR3 size: 13 residues. Looked up from germline, CDR1 is SGHRS and CDR2 is YFSETQ. Full variable domain (remainder filled in from reference TRBV5-1 and TRBJ2-1): KAGVTQTPRYLIKTRGQQVTLSCSPISGHRSVSWYQQTPGQGLQFLFEYFSETQRNKGNFPGRFSGRQFSNSRSEMNVSTLELGDSALYLCASSRQRANEQFFGPGTRLTVL.

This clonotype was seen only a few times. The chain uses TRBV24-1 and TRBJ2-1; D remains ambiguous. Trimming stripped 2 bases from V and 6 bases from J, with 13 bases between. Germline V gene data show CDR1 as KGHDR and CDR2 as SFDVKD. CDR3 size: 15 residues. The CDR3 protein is CATSDSTGPGNEQFF. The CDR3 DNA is TGTGCCACCAGTGATTCTACCGGTCCTGGCAATGAGCAGTTCTTC.

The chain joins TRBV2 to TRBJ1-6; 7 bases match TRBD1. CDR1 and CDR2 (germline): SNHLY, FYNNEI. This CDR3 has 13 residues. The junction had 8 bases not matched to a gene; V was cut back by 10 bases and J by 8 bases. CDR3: CATTGYRDSPLHF. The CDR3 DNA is TGTGCCACGACAGGGTATCGCGATTCACCCCTCCACTTT. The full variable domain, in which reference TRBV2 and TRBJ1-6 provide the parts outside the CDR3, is EPEVTQTPSHQVTQMGQEVILRCVPISNHLYFYWYRQILGQKVEFLVSFYNNEISEKSEIFDDQFSVERPDGSNFTLKIRSTKLEDSAMYFCATTGYRDSPLHFGNGTRLTVT.

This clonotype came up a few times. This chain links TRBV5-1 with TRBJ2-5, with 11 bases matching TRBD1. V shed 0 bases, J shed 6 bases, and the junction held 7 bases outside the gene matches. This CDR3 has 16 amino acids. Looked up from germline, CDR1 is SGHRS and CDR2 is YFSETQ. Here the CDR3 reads CASSLGGQGAQKTQYF. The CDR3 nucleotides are TGCGCCAGCAGCTTGGGTGGACAGGGGGCGCAGAAGACCCAGTACTTC.